In its sample, the clone carrying this T cell receptor beta chain was seen many times. In TCRdb, the 5' RACE reads were re-called with MiXCR into one record per CDR3 protein. The data show 200,000 or so distinct CDR3 sequences, just over 9.5% seen once. These data belong to a study of T-cell memory formation after mild COVID-19. This TCR came from a man between 18 and 29 years old who had mild COVID-19 (a few samples of this study predate the infection). Cell type and time point are not known. The sample was PBMCs or a T cell subset sorted from them (not recorded which).

CDR3 amino acids: CASSLQGDTQYF. The CDR3 bases are TGTGCCAGCAGCCTTCAGGGAGATACGCAGTATTTT. V is TRBV3-1 and J is TRBJ2-3, with TRBD1 as a possible D gene (5 bases). V was pared by 4 bases and J by 5 bases, with 7 bases between. This CDR3 comprises 12 residues. In germline, CDR1 is LGHDT, CDR2 YNNKEL (reference sequence).